Described below is a single T cell receptor beta chain sequence and its context. At one of its ends the junction is not consistent with the germline gene, which may arise from a read error. This CDR3 spans 13 amino acids. Out of unsorted whole blood came the blood RNA, and germline DNA was extracted as well. The data derive from a study of tumor-infiltrating lymphocytes in primary liver carcinoma. Production of TCR beta cDNA used about 500 ng total RNA together with a constant-region primer. Three-round nested multiplex PCR performed with slightly modified ARM-PCR produced the TCR beta libraries. TRBV1-TRBV30 forward primers and a C-beta reverse primer were used in the first two PCR rounds, which each ran for about 10 cycles. TCRdb re-analysed the multiplex PCR reads in MiXCR, keeping a single row per CDR3 protein. This table has hundreds of thousands of distinct CDR3 sequences, almost 60% appearing once.

This clonotype was sampled from a woman in her 30s with primary liver carcinoma and hepatitis B virus infection. The chain couples TRBV12-3 or TRBV12-4 to TRBJ1-1; D unresolved. The specimen sequenced was peripheral blood. CDR3 amino acids: CAGSLIGNTEAFF. DNA for the CDR3: TGTGCCGGCAGTTTGATTGGCAACACTGAAGCTTTCTTT.